Listed here are 31 T cell receptor beta chains from one sample, sequenced in a study of technical replicates of blood from a handful of donors. Profiled with immunoSEQ multiplex PCR; TCRdb holds only in-frame clones, not every one. This table has tens of thousands of clones, about 95% appearing once. The sample comprised PBMCs. The receptors here all came from a human donor in good health. Some clones in this sample may be carry-over from other donors' samples.

Notes on this clone: Other DNA sequences from this sample encode an identical CDR3 as well. The chain uses TRBV2 and TRBJ2-6; a possible D gene is TRBD2 (6 bases). Germline lookup yields CDR1 SNHLY and CDR2 FYNNEI. With 9 bases removed from V and 1 base from J, the gap between germline ends came to 10 bases. The CDR3 totals 14 residues. CDR3 in amino acids: CASRGISGANVLTF. The CDR3 nucleotides read TGTGCCAGTCGGGGGATTTCTGGGGCCAACGTCCTGACTTTC.

The V gene is TRBV5-6, the J gene TRBJ1-3; TRBD1 matches 9 bases. V was pared by 2 bases and J by 4 bases, with 7 bases of the junction left unmatched. The CDR3 covers 16 residues. Germline V gene sequence: CDR1 SGHDT, CDR2 YYEEEE. CDR3 sequence (DNA): TGTGCCAGCAGCTTTAAGGACAGGGGACAGGGAAACACCATATATTTT. Amino acids: CASSFKDRGQGNTIYF. Together with reference TRBV5-6 and TRBJ1-3, the CDR3 gives the full variable domain: DAGVTQSPTHLIKTRGQQVTLRCSPKSGHDTVSWYQQALGQGPQFIFQYYEEEERQRGNFPDRFSGHQFPNYSSELNVNALLLGDSALYLCASSFKDRGQGNTIYFGEGSWLTVV.

This chain joins TRBV5-1 and TRBJ2-2; possible D gene TRBD1, 6 bases. The CDR3 runs to 14 residues. The germline CDR1 and CDR2 sequences are SGHRS and YFSETQ. V was shortened by 4 bases and J by 6 bases, with 13 bases between the two germline ends. CDR3 region: CASSQDSSAGELFF. In DNA, the CDR3 is TGCGCCAGCAGCCAGGACAGTTCCGCCGGGGAGCTGTTTTTT.

The chain recombines TRBV7-9 with TRBJ1-2; maybe TRBD1 (5 bases). V was shortened by 1 base and J by 8 bases, with 11 bases between the two germline ends. Germline V gives CDR1 SEHNR, CDR2 FQNEAQ (reference sequence). The CDR3 spans 13 residues. CDR3 DNA sequence: TGTGCCAGCAGCTTAGAGGGGCCACCAGGCTACACCTTC. Translation gives CASSLEGPPGYTF.

The chain carries TRBV15 and TRBJ1-5; possibly TRBD1 for D (5 bases). Germline CDR1 reads LNHNV; CDR2 reads YYDKDF (reference sequence). This CDR3 spans 14 amino acids. V lost 3 bases to trimming and J lost 6 bases, with 12 bases between them. This CDR3 is CATSRGGVAQPQHF. DNA of the CDR3: TGTGCCACCAGCAGGGGAGGGGTCGCTCAGCCCCAGCATTTT.

V and J are TRBV7-3 and TRBJ1-2; tentative D call: TRBD1 (5 bases). CDR3 length: 15 residues. Deletions cut 1 base from V and 2 bases from J, with 11 bases between. Germline lookup yields CDR1 SGHTA and CDR2 FQGTGA. CDR3 DNA sequence: TGTGCCAGCAGCTTAAGCCCGGGGGAGAACTATGGCTACACCTTC. Its translation: CASSLSPGENYGYTF.

The J gene is TRBJ2-1, the V gene TRBV5-8; weak D call: TRBD2 (5 bases). The germline V gene encodes CDR1 SGHTS and CDR2 YDEGEE. Trimming removed 1 base at V and 14 bases at J, with 13 bases between. This CDR3 comprises 12 residues. Here the CDR3 reads CASSLNPPREFF. As DNA, the CDR3 is TGTGCCAGCAGCTTGAACCCTCCGAGGGAGTTCTTC.

There are a few counts of this clone. The rearrangement joins TRBV5-6 to TRBJ1-1, with D unclear. V shed 5 bases and J shed 3 bases, with 8 bases lying between them. From germline, CDR1 is SGHDT and CDR2 YYEEEE. The CDR3 is 12 amino acids. The CDR3 DNA reads as TGTGCCAGCAGACGTCAGGACACTGAAGCTTTCTTT. Residues: CASRRQDTEAFF.

V is TRBV25-1 and J is TRBJ1-6, with 8 bases lining up with TRBD1. V dropped 7 bases and J dropped 4; count of bases not matched to a gene: 9. Germline CDR1 MGHDK, CDR2 SYGVNS. This CDR3 contains 16 residues. The CDR3 nucleotides are TGTGCCAGCAAGTCCGGACAGGGACGTTATAATTCACCCCTCCACTTT. This encodes CASKSGQGRYNSPLHF. The complete variable domain, with remaining parts taken from reference TRBV25-1 and TRBJ1-6, reads EADIYQTPRYLVIGTGKKITLECSQTMGHDKMYWYQQDPGMELHLIHYSYGVNSTEKGDLSSESTVSRIRTEHFPLTLESARPSHTSQYLCASKSGQGRYNSPLHFGNGTRLTVT.

The V gene is TRBV6-5, the J gene TRBJ2-7; 7 bases line up with TRBD2. Germline values: CDR1 MNHEY, CDR2 SVGAGI. This CDR3 is 14 amino acids long. With 7 bases clipped from V and 0 bases from J, the junction kept 6 bases outside the gene matches. CDR3 residues: CASTRSGTSYEQYF. In nucleotides, the CDR3 is TGTGCCAGCACCCGAAGCGGGACCTCCTACGAGCAGTACTTC.

Remarks on this clone: The sample holds other DNA sequences that translate to the same CDR3. J is TRBJ2-7 and V is TRBV7-9; D unclear. This CDR3 has 11 amino acids. V was trimmed by 2 bases and J by 4 bases, leaving 3 bases between them. Germline V gives CDR1 SEHNR, CDR2 FQNEAQ (reference sequence). The CDR3: CASSLSYEQYF. CDR3 coding DNA: TGTGCCAGCAGCTTATCTTACGAGCAGTACTTC.

The chain combines TRBV10-3 with TRBJ1-2; 9 bases line up with TRBD1. V lost 8 bases and J lost 7; bases outside the gene matches: 5. Germline values: CDR1 ENHRY, CDR2 SYGVKD. This CDR3 is 12 amino acids long. This CDR3 is CAIGTGLVGYTF. DNA of the CDR3: TGTGCCATCGGGACAGGGTTAGTTGGCTACACCTTC.

The rearrangement joins TRBV15 to TRBJ2-5; a possible D gene is TRBD1 (5 bases). CDR3 length: 14 amino acids. The V end was cut by 3 bases, the J end by 5 bases, with 13 bases between. Germline CDR1 is LNHNV and CDR2 is YYDKDF (reference sequence). CDR3 coding DNA: TGTGCCACCAGCAGGGCAGGGTATTCGGAGACCCAGTACTTC. It translates to CATSRAGYSETQYF.

The rearrangement joins TRBV7-3 to TRBJ2-2; TRBD2 is a possible D gene (5 bases). Germline V gene data show CDR1 as SGHTA and CDR2 as FQGTGA. This CDR3 spans 13 amino acids. V gave up 5 bases and J gave up 8 bases, with 12 bases separating them. The CDR3 here is CASSHSSGGELFF. CDR3 in DNA: TGTGCCAGCAGCCATTCGTCGGGAGGGGAGCTGTTTTTT.

V gene TRBV5-4 combines with J gene TRBJ2-2; 8 bases are shared with TRBD2. Germline V gene sequence: CDR1 SGHNT, CDR2 YYREEE (reference sequence). The V and J ends lost 4 bases and 4 bases, in that order; junction bases with no gene match: 3. CDR3 size: 14 residues. The chain's CDR3 is CASSPGGGTGELFF. The CDR3 region has the DNA TGTGCCAGCAGCCCGGGGGGGGGCACCGGGGAGCTGTTTTTT.

The rearrangement links TRBV2 to TRBJ1-4, with TRBD1 matching over 8 bases. V lost 3 bases and J lost 8; bases outside the gene matches: 14. Looked up from germline, CDR1 is SNHLY and CDR2 is FYNNEI. The CDR3 is 17 amino acids. The CDR3 region has the DNA TGTGCCAGCAGTGACGACCCGGACAGGGAAGGAGAAGAAAAACTGTTTTTT. This translates into CASSDDPDREGEEKLFF.

The DNA for the CDR3 is TGTGCCAGCAGCCGAGGACTAGCGGGTACAGATACGCAGTATTTT. This translates into CASSRGLAGTDTQYF. V usage is TRBV4-2 and J usage is TRBJ2-3, with TRBD2 matching 11 bases. The length of the CDR3 is 15 residues. Germline lookup yields CDR1 LGHNA and CDR2 YNFKEQ. J was trimmed by 3 bases and V by 4 bases; bases with no gene match: 3.

This sequence joins TRBV13 and TRBJ1-1; possibly TRBD1 for D (5 bases). The V end lost 5 bases, the J end lost 7 bases, and 20 bases lay between the germline ends. Germline V gives CDR1 PRHDT, CDR2 FYEKMQ (reference sequence). The CDR3 contains 15 residues. The CDR3 sequence: CASSVRRVSGLEAFF. The CDR3 coding sequence is TGTGCCAGCAGCGTTCGCAGGGTCTCGGGACTTGAAGCTTTCTTT.

This chain uses TRBV2 with TRBJ2-7; 10 nucleotides match TRBD2. The CDR3 spans 14 residues. Trimming cost V 11 bases and J 3 bases; bases outside gene matches: 10. The germline V gene has CDR1 SNHLY and CDR2 FYNNEI. The DNA of the CDR3 is TGTGCCCTGGGGGCCCTAGCGGGAGTCTACGAGCAGTACTTC. This gives the protein CALGALAGVYEQYF.

CDR3 sequence: CASSPQSGGPYEQYF. The CDR3 DNA reads as TGTGCCAGCAGCCCCCAAAGCGGGGGGCCCTACGAGCAGTACTTC. The rearrangement joins TRBV5-4 to TRBJ2-7, with 9 positions matching TRBD2. The CDR3 is made up of 15 amino acids. Germline trimming cut 4 bases from V and 2 bases from J; bases unmatched to any gene: 7. Germline values: CDR1 SGHNT, CDR2 YYREEE (reference sequence).

This chain links TRBV5-6 with TRBJ2-7, with 7 positions matching TRBD1. V was clipped by 5 bases and J by 2 bases; unmatched bases: 13. The CDR3 length is 16 residues. Germline V gene data show CDR1 as SGHDT and CDR2 as YYEEEE. The CDR3 protein is CASSAPMGRGTYEQYF. CDR3 coding DNA: TGTGCCAGCAGTGCCCCGATGGGCAGGGGGACCTACGAGCAGTACTTC.

The J gene is TRBJ2-1, the V gene TRBV11-2; 8 nucleotides match TRBD2. The CDR3 runs to 16 residues. With V trimmed by 5 bases and J by 2 bases, 8 bases remained unmatched. The germline CDR1 and CDR2 sequences are SGHAT and FQNNGV. CDR3 amino acids: CASSPSAGGAYNEQFF. CDR3 bases: TGTGCCAGCAGCCCCTCGGCCGGGGGGGCCTACAATGAGCAGTTCTTC.

This chain joins TRBV13 and TRBJ2-7, with TRBD1 matching 8 bases. CDR1 PRHDT and CDR2 FYEKMQ come from the germline V gene (reference sequence). The CDR3 has 14 amino acids. After removal of 6 bases from V and 2 bases from J, the junction contained 6 bases not matched to a gene. The CDR3 bases are TGTGCCAGCAGGCGACAGGGGAGGACCTACGAGCAGTACTTC. This translates into CASRRQGRTYEQYF.

The rearrangement uses TRBV7-3 and TRBJ2-1; the match to TRBD2 covers 9 bases. V gave up 8 bases and J gave up 3 bases; unmatched junction bases: 2. CDR1 is SGHTA, CDR2 FQGTGA, per germline. This CDR3 is 13 amino acids long. CDR3 protein: CASSREGYNEQFF. The CDR3, as DNA: TGTGCCAGCTCGCGGGAGGGCTACAATGAGCAGTTCTTC. The whole variable domain, remainder taken from reference TRBV7-3 and TRBJ2-1, is GAGVSQTPSNKVTEKGKYVELRCDPISGHTALYWYRQSLGQGPEFLIYFQGTGAADDSGLPNDRFFAVRPEGSVSTLKIQRTERGDSAVYLCASSREGYNEQFFGPGTRLTVL.

This sequence joins TRBV4-2 and TRBJ1-1, with D unresolved. V was trimmed by 5 bases and J by 5 bases, leaving 12 bases between them. CDR1 is LGHNA and CDR2 is YNFKEQ in the germline V gene. The CDR3 has 13 residues. The CDR3 region is CASSSGISTEAFF. CDR3 in DNA: TGTGCCAGCAGCTCCGGTATTTCTACTGAAGCTTTCTTT.

The chain is built from TRBV5-4 and TRBJ1-4; D possibly corresponds to TRBD1 (5 bases). The germline CDR1 and CDR2 sequences are SGHNT and YYREEE (reference sequence). The CDR3 runs 14 residues. V lost 2 bases to trimming and J lost 6 bases, with 11 bases between them. CDR3 sequence (DNA): TGTGCCAGCAGCTTCGGCAGGGATGATGAAAAACTGTTTTTT. Translation: CASSFGRDDEKLFF.

This sequence joins TRBV13 and TRBJ1-1; 9 nucleotides match TRBD1. The CDR3 is made up of 14 amino acids. Germline trimming cut 4 bases from V and 5 bases from J; bases unmatched to any gene: 5. CDR1 and CDR2 from the germline V gene are PRHDT and FYEKMQ (reference sequence). The CDR3 loop is CASSSPDRGTEAFF. CDR3 DNA: TGTGCCAGCAGCTCACCTGACAGGGGGACTGAAGCTTTCTTT.

The V and J genes are TRBV5-4 and TRBJ2-1, with TRBD2 matching 12 bases. The ends lost 4 bases at V and 6 bases at J; junction bases unmatched: 5. The germline gives CDR1 SGHNT, CDR2 YYREEE (reference sequence). The CDR3 runs to 15 residues. The CDR3 is CASSIPSGRGNEQFF. In nucleotides, the CDR3 is TGTGCCAGCAGCATCCCTAGCGGGAGGGGCAATGAGCAGTTCTTC.

This clone was seen just once. The J gene is TRBJ1-2, the V gene TRBV18, with 10 bases matching TRBD1. This CDR3 is built from 15 residues. Germline V gives CDR1 KGHSH, CDR2 LQKENI. V lost 6 bases to trimming and J lost 4 bases; unmatched junction nucleotides: 8. CDR3 nucleotide sequence: TGTGCCAGCTCGCTGGACAGGGGGTTTATCTATGGCTACACCTTC. It codes for CASSLDRGFIYGYTF.

The CDR3 region is CASSLKPTEAFF. In DNA, the CDR3 is TGTGCCAGCAGCTTGAAGCCCACTGAAGCTTTCTTT. The genes are TRBV5-4 and TRBJ1-1, with D unresolved. The V gene lost 1 base and the J gene lost 4 bases, with 5 bases spanning the gap. Germline loops: CDR1 SGHNT, CDR2 YYREEE (reference sequence). The length of the CDR3 is 12 residues.

J is TRBJ1-6 and V is TRBV19, with TRBD1 as a possible D gene (5 bases). Trimming removed 4 bases from V and 9 bases from J, with 19 bases in between. The length of the CDR3 is 16 residues. Germline V lookup: CDR1 LNHDA, CDR2 SQIVND (reference sequence). DNA for the CDR3: TGTGCCAGTAGTAAAGGGGACGGGGGGACGGCTTCACCCCTCCACTTT. Protein sequence: CASSKGDGGTASPLHF.